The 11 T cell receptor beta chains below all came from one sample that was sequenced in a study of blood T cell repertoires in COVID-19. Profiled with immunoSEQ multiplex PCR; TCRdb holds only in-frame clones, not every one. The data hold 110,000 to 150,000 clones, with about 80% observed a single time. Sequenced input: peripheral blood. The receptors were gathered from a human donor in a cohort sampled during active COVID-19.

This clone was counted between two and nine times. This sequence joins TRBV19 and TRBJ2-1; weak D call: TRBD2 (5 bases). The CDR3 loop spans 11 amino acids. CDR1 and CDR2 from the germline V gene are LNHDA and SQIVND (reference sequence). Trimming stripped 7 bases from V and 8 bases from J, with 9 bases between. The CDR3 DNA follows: TGTGCCAGTACGGGGTTCGATGAGCAGTTCTTC. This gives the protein CASTGFDEQFF.

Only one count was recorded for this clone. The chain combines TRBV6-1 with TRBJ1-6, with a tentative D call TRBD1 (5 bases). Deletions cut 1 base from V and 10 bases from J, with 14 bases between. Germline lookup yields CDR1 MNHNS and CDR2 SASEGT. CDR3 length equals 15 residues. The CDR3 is CASSEGGGGWSPLHF. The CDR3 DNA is TGTGCCAGCAGTGAAGGCGGGGGGGGTTGGTCACCCCTCCACTTT.

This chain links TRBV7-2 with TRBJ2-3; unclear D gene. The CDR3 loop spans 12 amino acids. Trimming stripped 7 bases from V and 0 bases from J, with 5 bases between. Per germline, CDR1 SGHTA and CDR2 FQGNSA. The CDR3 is CASTSSTDTQYF. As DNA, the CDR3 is TGTGCCAGCACTTCGAGCACAGATACGCAGTATTTT.

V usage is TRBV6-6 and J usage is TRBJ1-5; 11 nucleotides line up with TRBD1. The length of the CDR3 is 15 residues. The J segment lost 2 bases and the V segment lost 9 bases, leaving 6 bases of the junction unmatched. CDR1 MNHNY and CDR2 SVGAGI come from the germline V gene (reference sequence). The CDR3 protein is CASGQGAVGNQPQHF. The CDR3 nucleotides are TGTGCCAGTGGACAGGGGGCGGTTGGCAATCAGCCCCAGCATTTT.

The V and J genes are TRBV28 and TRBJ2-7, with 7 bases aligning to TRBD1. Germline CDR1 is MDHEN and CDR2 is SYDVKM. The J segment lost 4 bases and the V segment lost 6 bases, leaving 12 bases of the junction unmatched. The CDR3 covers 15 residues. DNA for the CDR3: TGTGCCAGCAGCTTAAGGATGGCAGGGGGTTACGAGCAGTACTTC. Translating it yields CASSLRMAGGYEQYF. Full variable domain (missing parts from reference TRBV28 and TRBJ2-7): DVKVTQSSRYLVKRTGEKVFLECVQDMDHENMFWYRQDPGLGLRLIYFSYDVKMKEKGDIPEGYSVSREKKERFSLILESASTNQTSMYLCASSLRMAGGYEQYFGPGTRLTVT.

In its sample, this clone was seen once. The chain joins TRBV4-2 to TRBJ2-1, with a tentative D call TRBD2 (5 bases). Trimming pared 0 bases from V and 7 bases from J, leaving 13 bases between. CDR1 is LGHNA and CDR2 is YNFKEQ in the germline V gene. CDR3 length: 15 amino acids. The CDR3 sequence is CASSQELGVLNEQFF. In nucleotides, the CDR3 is TGTGCCAGCAGCCAAGAACTAGGCGTCTTAAATGAGCAGTTCTTC.

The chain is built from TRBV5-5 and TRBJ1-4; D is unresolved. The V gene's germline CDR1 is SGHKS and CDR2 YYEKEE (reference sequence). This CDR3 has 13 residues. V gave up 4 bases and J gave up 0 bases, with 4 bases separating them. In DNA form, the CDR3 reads TGTGCCAGCAGCCTACCAACTAATGAAAAACTGTTTTTT. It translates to CASSLPTNEKLFF.

The CDR3 loop is CASSQAPRGIYGYTF. Written as DNA, the CDR3 is TGCGCCAGCAGCCAAGCCCCCAGGGGCATCTATGGCTACACCTTC. The chain employs TRBV4-3 and TRBJ1-2; maybe TRBD1 (6 bases). Per the germline V gene, CDR1 is LGHNA and CDR2 is YSLEER. This CDR3 is built from 15 residues. The germline V and J ends were trimmed by 1 base and 4 bases, with 13 bases remaining between them.

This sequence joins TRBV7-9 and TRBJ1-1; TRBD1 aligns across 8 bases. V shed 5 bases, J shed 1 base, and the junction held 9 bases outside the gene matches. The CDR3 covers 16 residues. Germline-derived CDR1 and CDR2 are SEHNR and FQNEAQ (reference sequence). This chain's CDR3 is CASSRFRDRRNTEAFF. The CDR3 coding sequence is TGTGCCAGCAGCCGGTTTAGGGACAGGCGGAACACTGAAGCTTTCTTT. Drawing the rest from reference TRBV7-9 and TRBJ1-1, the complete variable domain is DTGVSQNPRHKITKRGQNVTFRCDPISEHNRLYWYRQTLGQGPEFLTYFQNEAQLEKSRLLSDRFSAERPKGSFSTLEIQRTEQGDSAMYLCASSRFRDRRNTEAFFGQGTRLTVV.

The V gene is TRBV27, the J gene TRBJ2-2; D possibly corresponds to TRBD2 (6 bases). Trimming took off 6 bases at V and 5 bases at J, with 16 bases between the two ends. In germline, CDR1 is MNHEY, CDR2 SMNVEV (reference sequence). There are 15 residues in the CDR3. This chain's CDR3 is CASSLKTRGTGELFF. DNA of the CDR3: TGTGCCAGCAGCTTAAAGACGCGGGGAACCGGGGAGCTGTTTTTT.

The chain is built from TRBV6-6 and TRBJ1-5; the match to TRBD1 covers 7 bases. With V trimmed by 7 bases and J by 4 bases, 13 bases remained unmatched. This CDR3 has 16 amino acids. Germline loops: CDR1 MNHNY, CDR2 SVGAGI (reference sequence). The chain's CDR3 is CASTRGGGQRNQPQHF. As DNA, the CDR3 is TGTGCCAGCACCAGAGGGGGCGGACAGCGTAATCAGCCCCAGCATTTT.